This TCR beta chain derives from a study of shared clonotypes between healthy human individuals (dated by TCRdb to 2018 to 2021). Some background on the complete study: The cohort comprised two women and a few men aged 18 to 49 years. Per donor, three plates each were used for CD4 naive and CD4 memory, two for CD8 naive, and one for CD8 memory. The study deeply sequenced blood TCR repertoires of about 5 healthy adults to estimate repertoire size and the extent of clonotype sharing between individuals. To increase sequencing depth and limit assay-specific biases, different laboratories used diverse techniques to prepare libraries and sequence TCR repertoires. Each donor's leukapheresis produced roughly between roughly 0.85 and 9 billion PBMCs.

The donors were healthy, HIV-negative adults who had no recently reported acute infections or vaccinations. Only Caucasian adults living in Nashville, Tennessee, USA were represented among the donors. CD4+ T cells were enriched by magnetic negative selection; naive cells were then positively selected on CD45RA, and the negative fraction formed the memory subset. After blood collection by leukapheresis, PBMCs were isolated using Ficoll-Histopaque density gradient centrifugation and then cryopreserved in the vapor phase of liquid nitrogen. Analytical flow cytometry was used to check the purity and quantity of each magnetically sorted T cell population. Genomic DNA was isolated from each sorted fraction and quantified by UV absorbance on a Nanodrop 2000c. Points on this clone: What antigen it recognizes has not been identified. Nothing much larger sits one base from this clone, and base qualities are not available.

Using the deep immunoSEQ assay, TCR CDR3 regions were amplified from genomic DNA by multiplex PCR. Extracted genomic DNA from each cell subset was spread evenly across all wells of several immunoSEQ 96-well plates, with each plate serving as a replicate. For sorted subsets, 150 to 250 ng of genomic DNA, equivalent to some 30,000 T cell genomes, went into each replicate PCR. Purified libraries were quantified with a Qubit 3.0 fluorometer, sized on a Bioanalyzer 2100, and re-quantified with the KAPA Library Quantification kit. Each immunoSEQ 96-well plate was sequenced on its own single-read 150-cycle Illumina NextSeq 550 flow cell. The authors' pipeline ran thus. Because the immunoSEQ output included only junctional sequences and no quality scores, the filtering could not be the same as the filtering used for full-length reads. To assign V/J genes and CDR3, sequences were annotated using PyIR, a Python wrapper for IgBLAST v1.9, with IMGT germline references. Any read was removed if the V/J assignment was weak (E-value above 1e-6), the CDR3 was missing, or the read contained stop codons, out-of-frame junctions, or ambiguous translated residues. A V3J clonotype was defined by an identical inferred V gene, J gene, and CDR3 amino acid sequence. Percentage overlap between repertoires was computed as shared unique clonotypes divided by the size of the smaller repertoire. Three approaches were used to assess repertoire richness: RTK rarefaction, the Chao1 estimator, and Recon v2.1 estimates of unobserved clonotypes. Generation probabilities were computed with OLGA for all TCRbeta clonotypes obtained by the gDNA method from four donors. Entries here come from immuneACCESS through TCRdb and include only in-frame sequences with V and J called. Some clones fail to appear in such tables; in the studies checked, an unresolved V gene covers under half of the shortfall, and the cause of the remainder is unknown. The DNA was the basis for D and trimming; V, J and clone size are from that table. This sample holds about 2.4 million clones; approximately 90% were observed only once. 0.13% to 0.15% of the sample is in the top ten clones.

Broader findings and caveats from the paper: Sharing across a few donors was observed for roughly 5% of naive CD4, around 3.5% of naive CD8, about 2.3% of memory CD4, and around 0.42% of memory CD8 clonotypes. Even with the large sequencing depth, rarefaction of the sorted-subset datasets indicated that sequencing was incomplete. Sampling was limited to blood, and TCR repertoires in tissue likely differ from TCR repertoires in blood. Higher generation probabilities were observed for clonotypes shared by all four sorted-subset donors than for non-shared clonotypes. Naive subsets generally had larger estimated clonotype richness than memory subsets did. The genetic and exposure-history diversity represented was limited by the small number of donors. Pairwise subsampling indicated that sequencing depth was expected to affect the degree of clonotype sharing among donors.

Specimen: naive CD4+ T cells sorted from blood. The cell subset or site label, read with the paper, signifies: CD45RA+ positively selected. This sequence originates from a man aged 18 to 30 in good health.

The CDR3 region: CASSPTNGAGPPFGYTF. The DNA sequence is TGTGCCAGCTCACCTACGAATGGTGCAGGGCCCCCCTTTGGCTACACCTTC. The chain is assembled from TRBV18 and TRBJ1-2; tentative D gene TRBD1, with 5 bases matching. Deletion took 3 bases off V and 7 bases off J, with a span of 24 bases between the germline ends. The germline V gene specifies KGHSH as CDR1 and LQKENI as CDR2. The CDR3 holds 17 amino acids from the cysteine to the phenylalanine. Only CDR3 DNA remains: 51 bases, in frame from the first base.